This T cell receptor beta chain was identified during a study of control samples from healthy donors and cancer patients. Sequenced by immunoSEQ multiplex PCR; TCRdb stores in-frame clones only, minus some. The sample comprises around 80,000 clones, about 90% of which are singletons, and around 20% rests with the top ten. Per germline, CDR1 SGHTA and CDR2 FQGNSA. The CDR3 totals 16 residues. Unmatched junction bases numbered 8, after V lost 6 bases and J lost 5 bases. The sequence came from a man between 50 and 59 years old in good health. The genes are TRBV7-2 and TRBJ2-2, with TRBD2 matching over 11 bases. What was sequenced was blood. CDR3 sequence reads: CASRPGSGGATGELFF. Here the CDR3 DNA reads TGTGCCAGCAGGCCGGGTAGCGGGGGGGCGACCGGGGAGCTGTTTTTT.